This TCR beta chain was sequenced in a study of T cells expressing NK-cell markers. About the study: There were seven HCMV-seropositive donors and one seronegative donor among the eight sequenced.

Germline V gives CDR1 SGHTA, CDR2 FQGNSA. This CDR3 contains 15 residues. General study results and limits: These clonotypes, the leaders elsewhere, also led the CD3+CD56-NKG2C+ fraction in four donors. NKG2C+ dominant clonotype frequencies in over 5 donors were roughly 1.0-7.5% of CD8+ T cells.

Details on this clonotype: The antigen is not known.

TCRdb reprocessed the 5' RACE reads and keeps a single row for each CDR3 protein, giving no DNA. Recorded for this sample: around 280,000 distinct CDR3 sequences. This sequence originates from a young man in good health. The sequenced material came from blood T cells: a sorted CD56 or NKG2C T cell subset, CD4+ or CD8+ T cells, or bulk PBMC T cells (not recorded which). The chain carries TRBV7-2 and TRBJ1-3; checking the TCRdb D call of TRBD1 is not possible without DNA. CDR3 loop: CASSRSPDAGNTIYF.